One sample yielded the 20 T cell receptor beta chains listed below, sequenced in a study of graft-versus-host responses after intestinal transplantation. Their antigens are not known. TCRdb's table, derived via immunoSEQ multiplex PCR, lists solely in-frame clones and lacks some. The data contain 89,000 or so clones, roughly 80% of them singletons. This sample comprised unstimulated CD4+ T cells sorted from spleen or lymph node cells, obtained before intestinal transplant. The receptors shown here come from a human donor who received an intestinal transplant.

The chain employs TRBV29-1 and TRBJ1-2; 8 nucleotides agree with TRBD1. The CDR3 consists of 12 residues. Unmatched junction bases numbered 4, after V lost 7 bases and J lost 3 bases. Germline assignment: CDR1 SQVTM and CDR2 ANQGSEA. CDR3 bases: TGCAGCGGGGCAGGGGGCGACTATGGCTACACCTTC. It translates to CSGAGGDYGYTF.

V usage is TRBV6-1 and J usage is TRBJ1-3, with TRBD1 matching over 8 bases. Germline trimming cut 6 bases from V and 4 bases from J; bases unmatched to any gene: 8. The length of the CDR3 is 15 residues. Germline V CDR1 and CDR2: MNHNS, SASEGT. The DNA for the CDR3 is TGTGCCAGCAGATTAACAGGGGGAGGAGGAAACACCATATATTTT. This translates into CASRLTGGGGNTIYF.

This chain joins TRBV5-1 and TRBJ2-5; TRBD1 aligns across 9 bases. The V gene's germline CDR1 is SGHRS and CDR2 YFSETQ. The CDR3 has 16 residues. J lost 4 bases, V lost 9 bases, and 16 bases had no gene match. CDR3 coding DNA: TGCGCCACCTCCACCCTACCAACAGGGGGCTTAGAGACCCAGTACTTC. It yields the protein CATSTLPTGGLETQYF. Full variable domain (missing parts from reference TRBV5-1 and TRBJ2-5): KAGVTQTPRYLIKTRGQQVTLSCSPISGHRSVSWYQQTPGQGLQFLFEYFSETQRNKGNFPGRFSGRQFSNSRSEMNVSTLELGDSALYLCATSTLPTGGLETQYFGPGTRLLVL.

The genes are TRBV30 and TRBJ1-4, with D unresolved. CDR1 and CDR2 (germline): GTSNPN, SVGIG (reference sequence). The CDR3 is 13 amino acids. Trimming took off 2 bases at V and 2 bases at J, with 6 bases between the two ends. The CDR3 DNA reads as TGTGCCTGGAGTAAAGCGACTAATGAAAAACTGTTTTTT. As protein: CAWSKATNEKLFF.

The genes are TRBV7-8 and TRBJ1-4; TRBD1 matches 7 bases. The V gene's germline CDR1 is SGHVS and CDR2 FQNEAQ. This CDR3 is built from 15 residues. V was pared by 5 bases and J by 6 bases, with 9 bases of the junction left unmatched. The chain's CDR3 is CASSILTGAYEKLFF. In nucleotides, the CDR3 is TGTGCCAGCAGCATACTAACAGGGGCTTATGAAAAACTGTTTTTT.

The chain couples TRBV21-1 to TRBJ1-1; the DNA was not compared with TRBD1, the D call given in the table. TRBV21-1 is a pseudogene. This CDR3 contains 13 residues. The CDR3 nucleotides are TGTGCCAGCAGCCGAAGGGGGTACACTGAAGCTTTCTTT. It specifies CASSRRGYTEAFF.

CDR3 bases: TGTGCCAGCACCCTCCGGGGGGGGCGATCTGAAGCTTTCTTT. This translates into CASTLRGGRSEAFF. This sequence joins TRBV28 and TRBJ1-1; a possible D gene is TRBD1 (6 bases). Germline V lookup: CDR1 MDHEN, CDR2 SYDVKM. The CDR3 consists of 14 residues. V lost 7 bases and J lost 6, with 18 bases in between. Supplemented by reference TRBV28 and TRBJ1-1, the full variable domain reads DVKVTQSSRYLVKRTGEKVFLECVQDMDHENMFWYRQDPGLGLRLIYFSYDVKMKEKGDIPEGYSVSREKKERFSLILESASTNQTSMYLCASTLRGGRSEAFFGQGTRLTVV.

This rearrangement joins TRBV4-2 to TRBJ2-2; D is perhaps TRBD2 (7 bases). V was trimmed by 0 bases and J by 6 bases, leaving 11 bases between them. CDR3 length: 15 residues. Germline V gene data show CDR1 as LGHNA and CDR2 as YNFKEQ. The CDR3 protein is CASSQDGGRAGELFF. Written as DNA, the CDR3 is TGTGCCAGCAGCCAAGACGGGGGGCGGGCCGGGGAGCTGTTTTTT.

V is TRBV18 and J is TRBJ2-7, with 7 bases that match TRBD1. Germline V CDR1 and CDR2: KGHSH, LQKENI. V lost 6 bases and J lost 2; bases outside the gene matches: 4. There are 13 residues in the CDR3. CDR3 in amino acids: CASSLDRAYEQYF. Written as DNA, the CDR3 is TGTGCCAGCTCTTTAGACAGGGCCTACGAGCAGTACTTC.

This clone was recorded only once. The rearrangement uses TRBV5-6 and TRBJ1-6; D remains ambiguous. Per the germline V gene, CDR1 is SGHDT and CDR2 is YYEEEE. The CDR3 loop spans 12 amino acids. Trimming shortened V by 1 base and J by 8 bases, and 4 bases separated the two germline ends. This CDR3 is CASSLSHSPLHF. The CDR3 nucleotides read TGTGCCAGCAGCTTGAGCCATTCACCCCTCCACTTT.

This clone came up a few times. J is TRBJ1-4 and V is TRBV7-9, with 8 bases that match TRBD1. Trimming removed 5 bases from V and 8 bases from J; junction bases left unmatched: 10. The length of the CDR3 is 15 residues. CDR1 is SEHNR and CDR2 is FQNEAQ in the germline V gene (reference sequence). The CDR3 protein is CASSGRTGTKEKLFF. CDR3 bases: TGTGCCAGCAGCGGGCGGACAGGGACGAAAGAAAAACTGTTTTTT.

This chain connects TRBV5-1 to TRBJ1-4; TRBD1 matches 11 bases. Unmatched junction bases numbered 7, after V lost 5 bases and J lost 13 bases. The CDR3 runs 13 residues. CDR1 is SGHRS, CDR2 YFSETQ, per germline. The CDR3 reads CASRPGQGDGLFF. The CDR3 nucleotides read TGCGCCAGCAGACCGGGACAGGGGGATGGACTGTTTTTT.

The genes are TRBV28 and TRBJ2-7; 11 bases are a match to TRBD2. The V and J ends lost 2 bases and 7 bases, in that order; junction bases with no gene match: 4. The CDR3 has 14 amino acids. Germline-derived CDR1 and CDR2 are MDHEN and SYDVKM. The CDR3 is CASSLSLAGGEQYF. CDR3 nucleotides: TGTGCCAGCAGTTTAAGTCTAGCGGGAGGTGAGCAGTACTTC.

The CDR3 DNA reads as TGTGCCAGCAGTACGGACAGTCTAGGGGCCTACGAGCAGTACTTC. Protein: CASSTDSLGAYEQYF. V is TRBV28 and J is TRBJ2-7; tentatively, D is TRBD1 (6 bases). The CDR3 loop spans 15 amino acids. The V end lost 5 bases, the J end lost 2 bases, and 16 bases lay between the germline ends. The germline gives CDR1 MDHEN, CDR2 SYDVKM.

The chain carries TRBV9 and TRBJ2-1; 9 bases fit TRBD2. This CDR3 spans 14 amino acids. V was clipped by 0 bases and J by 9 bases; unmatched bases: 4. Germline CDR1 and CDR2: SGDLS and YYNGEE. The CDR3 loop is CASSVGGGGVEQFF. The CDR3 DNA reads TGTGCCAGCAGCGTAGGGGGCGGGGGGGTTGAGCAGTTCTTC.

The genes are TRBV2 and TRBJ1-2, with D unresolved. Germline CDR1 reads SNHLY; CDR2 reads FYNNEI. Deletions cut 3 bases from V and 8 bases from J, with 10 bases between. The CDR3 extends over 12 amino acids. This CDR3 reads CASSDQAQGYTF. The CDR3, as DNA: TGTGCCAGCAGTGATCAAGCACAGGGCTACACCTTC. The variable domain in full, with the rest retrieved from reference TRBV2 and TRBJ1-2, is EPEVTQTPSHQVTQMGQEVILRCVPISNHLYFYWYRQILGQKVEFLVSFYNNEISEKSEIFDDQFSVERPDGSNFTLKIRSTKLEDSAMYFCASSDQAQGYTFGSGTRLTVV.

The chain joins TRBV28 to TRBJ1-2; D unclear. Trimming removed 8 bases from V and 8 bases from J, with 9 bases in between. Germline-derived CDR1 and CDR2 are MDHEN and SYDVKM. The CDR3 extends over 10 amino acids. CDR3 in DNA: TGTGCCAGCCGTCTCGTGGGCTACACCTTC. Protein: CASRLVGYTF.

This rearrangement joins TRBV6-5 to TRBJ2-7, with 11 nucleotides matching TRBD1. Trimming took 7 bases from V and 3 from J; bases not matched to a gene: 5. The CDR3 runs 14 residues. Germline V lookup: CDR1 MNHEY, CDR2 SVGAGI. The CDR3 sequence: CASKTGTGGYEQYF. For the CDR3, the DNA is TGTGCCAGCAAAACCGGGACAGGGGGCTACGAGCAGTACTTC.

The gene calls are TRBV12-5 and TRBJ2-2, with TRBD1 matching over 7 bases. The CDR3 runs to 15 residues. After removal of 1 base from V and 4 bases from J, the junction contained 3 bases not matched to a gene. Per the germline V gene, CDR1 is LGHNT and CDR2 is FRNRAP. This CDR3 reads CASGLATGPTGELFF. The CDR3 bases are TGTGCTAGTGGTTTGGCGACAGGGCCCACCGGGGAGCTGTTTTTT.

The V gene is TRBV10-3, the J gene TRBJ1-5, with TRBD1 matching 7 bases. The CDR3 is made up of 14 amino acids. V dropped 6 bases and J dropped 2; count of bases not matched to a gene: 4. The germline V gene encodes CDR1 ENHRY and CDR2 SYGVKD. CDR3 loop: CAISEGQGNQPQHF. Written as DNA, the CDR3 is TGTGCCATCAGCGAAGGACAGGGCAATCAGCCCCAGCATTTT.